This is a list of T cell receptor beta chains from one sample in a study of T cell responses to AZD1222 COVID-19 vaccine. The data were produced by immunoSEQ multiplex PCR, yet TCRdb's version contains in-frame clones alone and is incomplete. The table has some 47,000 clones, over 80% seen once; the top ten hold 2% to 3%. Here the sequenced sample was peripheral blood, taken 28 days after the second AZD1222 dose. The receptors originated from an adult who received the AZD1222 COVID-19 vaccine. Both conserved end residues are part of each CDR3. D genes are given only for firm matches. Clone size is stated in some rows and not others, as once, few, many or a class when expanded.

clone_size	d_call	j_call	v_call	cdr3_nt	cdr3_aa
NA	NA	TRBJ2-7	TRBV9	TGTGCCAGCAGCGTAGACGGGGGCGAGGACGAGCAGTACTTC	CASSVDGGEDEQYF
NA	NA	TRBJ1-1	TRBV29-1	TGCAGCGTTGAAATCTGGACGAACACTGAAGCTTTCTTT	CSVEIWTNTEAFF
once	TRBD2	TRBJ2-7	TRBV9	TGTGCCAGCAGCGTAGAGGTAGCGGGACCGACCTACGAGCAGTACTTC	CASSVEVAGPTYEQYF
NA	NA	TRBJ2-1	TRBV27	TGTGCCAGCAGTTTATGGGCTAGCGCCACCTACAATGAGCAGTTCTTC	CASSLWASATYNEQFF
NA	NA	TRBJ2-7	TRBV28	TGTGCCAGCAGTCCCCGGGGGACTCTTGCTGTCTACGAGCAGTACTTC	CASSPRGTLAVYEQYF
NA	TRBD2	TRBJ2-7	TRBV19	TGTGCCAGTAGTTCACTAGCGGGAGTTTCCTACGAGCAGTACTTC	CASSSLAGVSYEQYF
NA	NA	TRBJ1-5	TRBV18	TGTGCCAGCTCACCCGAACGGAATCAGCCCCAGCATTTT	CASSPERNQPQHF
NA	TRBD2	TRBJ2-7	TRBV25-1	TGTGCCAGCAGTGATGGCGGGGGGAACGAGCAGTACTTC	CASSDGGGNEQYF
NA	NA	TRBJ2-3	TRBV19	TGTGCCATAGCACCAGGGGGGACAGATACGCAGTATTTT	CAIAPGGTDTQYF
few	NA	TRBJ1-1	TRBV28	TGTGCCAGCAGTACCTCCCGCCGGGCTACCCTTGAAGCTTTCTTT	CASSTSRRATLEAFF
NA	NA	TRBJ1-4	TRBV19	TGTGCCACCCCGTGGGGAGAAAAACTGTTTTTT	CATPWGEKLFF
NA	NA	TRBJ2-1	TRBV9	TGTGCCAGCAGCCAGGGGGGGACCGGCGCCTACAATGAGCAGTTCTTC	CASSQGGTGAYNEQFF
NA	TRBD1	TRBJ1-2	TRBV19	TGTGCCAGTAGCCCACGACAGGGGGTGGGCTACACCTTC	CASSPRQGVGYTF
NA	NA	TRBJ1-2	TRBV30	TGTGCCTGGAGTGTACAAGACCTAAGGGTCTATGGCTACACCTTC	CAWSVQDLRVYGYTF
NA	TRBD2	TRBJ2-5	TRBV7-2	TGTGCCAGCAGCCTATTAGCGGGAGGGCTAGTTTCCCAGTACTTC	CASSLLAGGLVSQYF
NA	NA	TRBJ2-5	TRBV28	TGTGCAACCCAGGCCCCCCAGGGCCCCTGGGTAGAGACCCAGTACTTC	CATQAPQGPWVETQYF
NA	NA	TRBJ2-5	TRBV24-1	TGTGCCACTGGCGGGGAGACCCAGTACTTC	CATGGETQYF
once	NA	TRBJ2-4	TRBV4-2	TGTGCCAGCAGCCCCCGGCACCGGGATAAAAACATTCAGTACTTC	CASSPRHRDKNIQYF
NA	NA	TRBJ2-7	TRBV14	TGTGCCAGCAGCCAAGATTGGCAACCCTACGAGCAGTACTTC	CASSQDWQPYEQYF
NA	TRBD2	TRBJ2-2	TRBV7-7	TGTGCTAGCAGCCCCCGGACTAGCGGCAACACCGGGGAGCTGTTTTTT	CASSPRTSGNTGELFF
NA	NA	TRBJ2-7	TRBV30	TGTGCCTGGAACCCGGGACGTCACAGCTCCTACGAGCAGTACTTC	CAWNPGRHSSYEQYF
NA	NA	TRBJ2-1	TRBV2	TGTGCCAGCAGGTTGGGTAGCGGTTACAATGAGCAGTTCTTC	CASRLGSGYNEQFF
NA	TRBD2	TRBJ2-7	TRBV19	TGTGCCAGTAGGCAGCGGGGGCTTCCATACGAGCAGTACTTC	CASRQRGLPYEQYF
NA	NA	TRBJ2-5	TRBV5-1	TGCGCCAGCAGCTTGGCCGGAGGGAGCCTAGAGACCCAGTACTTC	CASSLAGGSLETQYF
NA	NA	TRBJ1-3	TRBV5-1	TGCGCCAGCAGCTTGGCTCAGGTCTCTGGAAACACCATATATTTT	CASSLAQVSGNTIYF
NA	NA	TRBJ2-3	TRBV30	TGTGCCTGCTCACTAGGCACAGATACGCAGTATTTT	CACSLGTDTQYF
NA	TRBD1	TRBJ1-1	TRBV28	TGTGCCAGCAGTTTATGGGGGACAGGGGTCACTGAAGCTTTCTTT	CASSLWGTGVTEAFF
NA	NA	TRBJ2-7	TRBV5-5	TGTGCCGGGAGCTACGAGCAGTACTTC	CAGSYEQYF
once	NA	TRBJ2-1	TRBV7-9	TGTGCCAGCAGCTTAGGGGCCGGACTCTACCGGGGTGAGCAGTTCTTC	CASSLGAGLYRGEQFF
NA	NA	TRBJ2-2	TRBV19	TGTGCCAGTAGCCCCGGGCAGGGGTTGAACACCGGGGAGCTGTTTTTT	CASSPGQGLNTGELFF
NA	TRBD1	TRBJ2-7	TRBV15	TGTGCCACCAGCAGAACCAGGGGGCAAGGGGGGACCTACGAGCAGTACTTC	CATSRTRGQGGTYEQYF
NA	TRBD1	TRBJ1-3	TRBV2	TGTGCCAGCAGTGGTCGGACAGGGGGAGGAAACACCATATATTTT	CASSGRTGGGNTIYF
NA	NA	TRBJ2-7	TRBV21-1	TGTGCCATGCGGGAGATGGTCGAGCAGTACTTC	CAMREMVEQYF
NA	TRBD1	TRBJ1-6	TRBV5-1	TGCGCCAGCAGCTTGCTACAGGGGGGGAGTTCACCCCTCCACTTT	CASSLLQGGSSPLHF
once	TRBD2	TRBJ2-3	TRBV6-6	TGTGCCAGCAGTTACTCTAGCGGGAGAGGGGATACGCAGTATTTT	CASSYSSGRGDTQYF
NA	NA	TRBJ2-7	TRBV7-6	TGTGCCAGCAGCTTAGAGGCGGGATCGGTCTACGAGCAGTACTTC	CASSLEAGSVYEQYF
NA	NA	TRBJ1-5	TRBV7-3	TGTGCCAGCAGCTCCGAAGGGGGTCAGCCCCAGCATTTT	CASSSEGGQPQHF
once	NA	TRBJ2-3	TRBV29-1	TGCAGCGTTGGGGCAGCCATCACAGATACGCAGTATTTT	CSVGAAITDTQYF
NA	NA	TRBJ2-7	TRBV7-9	TGTGCCAGCAGCTTAGGCAGTGGCGAGCAGTACTTC	CASSLGSGEQYF
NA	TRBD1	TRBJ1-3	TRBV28	TGTGCCAGCAGTTTTACAGGGGACAGAAACACCATATATTTT	CASSFTGDRNTIYF
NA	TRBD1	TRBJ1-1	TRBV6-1	TGTGCCAGCAGGGAAGCGGGGACAGTGGAAGCTTTCTTT	CASREAGTVEAFF